A single sample gave rise to the 25 T cell receptor beta chains below, sequenced in a study of a mutant IDH1 vaccine in newly diagnosed glioma. These receptors have no identified antigens. Time point meaning: week 35, safety follow-up. In every dose of vaccine, 300 ug of mutant IDH1 20-mer peptide was given alongside topical imiquimod. The table came from immunoSEQ multiplex PCR; TCRdb's copy has only in-frame clones and leaves some out. The repertoire holds around 50,000 clones, with around 89% as singletons. This specimen was PBMCs, taken from a glioma patient whose treatment included an IDH1 peptide vaccine. These receptor sequences come from a woman aged 40 to 50 with glioma.

The rearrangement links TRBV2 to TRBJ1-5, with 7 bases fitting TRBD1. Trimming took 4 bases from V and 4 from J; bases not matched to a gene: 4. In germline, CDR1 is SNHLY, CDR2 FYNNEI. The CDR3 spans 14 residues. CDR3 sequence reads: CASSGTGRNQPQHF. The CDR3 DNA reads as TGTGCCAGCAGTGGGACAGGTCGGAATCAGCCCCAGCATTTT.

This chain connects TRBV4-1 to TRBJ1-1, with D unresolved. There are 17 residues in the CDR3. The V end was cut by 0 bases, the J end by 7 bases, with 21 bases between. Germline V gives CDR1 MGHRA, CDR2 YSYEKL. CDR3 in DNA: TGCGCCAGCAGCCAAGATAGAGCGGGTTCTCTGTGGGGTGAAGCTTTCTTT. Its translation: CASSQDRAGSLWGEAFF.

The V and J genes are TRBV9 and TRBJ1-2, with TRBD1 as a possible D gene (5 bases). Germline-derived CDR1 and CDR2 are SGDLS and YYNGEE. Trimming shortened V by 4 bases and J by 4 bases, and 17 bases separated the two germline ends. The CDR3 totals 15 residues. CDR3 DNA: TGTGCCAGCAGCTCAACGACGGCAGGGACCTATGGCTACACCTTC. Protein product: CASSSTTAGTYGYTF.

This sequence joins TRBV10-3 and TRBJ2-5; the match to TRBD1 covers 10 bases. The CDR3 runs to 13 residues. Unmatched junction bases numbered 2, after V lost 10 bases and J lost 0 bases. Germline V gene data show CDR1 as ENHRY and CDR2 as SYGVKD. CDR3 residues: CASGQGDQETQYF. DNA of the CDR3: TGTGCCAGTGGACAGGGGGACCAAGAGACCCAGTACTTC.

In DNA form, the CDR3 reads TGTGCCAGCAGCCCTGGTGGGGGGATTGGAGAAAAACTGTTTTTT. Translation: CASSPGGGIGEKLFF. The genes are TRBV9 and TRBJ1-4; possibly TRBD1 for D (5 bases). V was trimmed by 4 bases and J by 8 bases, leaving 18 bases between them. The germline gives CDR1 SGDLS, CDR2 YYNGEE. The CDR3 extends over 15 amino acids. Full variable domain (outside the CDR3, taken from reference TRBV9 and TRBJ1-4): DSGVTQTPKHLITATGQRVTLRCSPRSGDLSVYWYQQSLDQGLQFLIQYYNGEERAKGNILERFSAQQFPDLHSELNLSSLELGDSALYFCASSPGGGIGEKLFFGSGTQLSVL.

This rearrangement joins TRBV7-6 to TRBJ1-1, with 8 nucleotides matching TRBD1. The CDR3 consists of 15 residues. Germline V gene sequence: CDR1 SGHVS, CDR2 FNYEAQ. The V gene end was trimmed by 2 bases and the J gene end by 1 base; junction bases not matched to a gene: 3. This chain's CDR3 is CASSLRQGTNTEAFF. The CDR3, as DNA: TGTGCCAGCAGCTTAAGACAGGGGACGAACACTGAAGCTTTCTTT. The full variable domain, with the rest looked up from reference TRBV7-6 and TRBJ1-1, is GAGVSQSPRYKVTKRGQDVALRCDPISGHVSLYWYRQALGQGPEFLTYFNYEAQQDKSGLPNDRFSAERPEGSISTLTIQRTEQRDSAMYRCASSLRQGTNTEAFFGQGTRLTVV.

This chain connects TRBV29-1 to TRBJ2-1; the D call may be TRBD1 or TRBD2 (5 bases each). V lost 2 bases and J lost 5, with 13 bases in between. The CDR3 spans 14 residues. Per the germline V gene, CDR1 is SQVTM and CDR2 is ANQGSEA. This CDR3 is CSVEPPGSDNEQFF. In DNA form, the CDR3 reads TGCAGCGTTGAACCGCCAGGGAGCGACAATGAGCAGTTCTTC.

The chain joins TRBV6-6 to TRBJ2-7, with TRBD1 identical over 10 bases. The CDR3 extends over 15 amino acids. V trimming: 0 bases; J trimming: 3 bases; junction bases outside the gene matches: 2. CDR1 and CDR2 (germline): MNHNY, SVGAGI (reference sequence). The CDR3 nucleotides read TGTGCCAGCAGTTACTCGACAGGGGGCTTCTACGAGCAGTACTTC. Protein sequence: CASSYSTGGFYEQYF.

J is TRBJ2-5 and V is TRBV9, with 13 bases matching TRBD2. The ends lost 3 bases at V and 7 bases at J; junction bases unmatched: 6. CDR3 length: 15 residues. Germline CDR1 SGDLS, CDR2 YYNGEE. The CDR3 reads CASSAGLAGDGTQYF. The CDR3, as DNA: TGTGCCAGCAGCGCCGGACTAGCGGGGGACGGGACCCAGTACTTC.

This clone was seen only a few times. The J gene is TRBJ1-1, the V gene TRBV25-1; no firm D call. Germline V lookup: CDR1 MGHDK, CDR2 SYGVNS. This CDR3 has 15 residues. The V end was cut by 5 bases, the J end by 3 bases, with 16 bases between. Here the CDR3 reads CASSPRWLRDTEAFF. The CDR3 nucleotides are TGTGCCAGCAGTCCCCGGTGGCTGCGGGACACTGAAGCTTTCTTT. The variable domain in full, completed from reference TRBV25-1 and TRBJ1-1, reads EADIYQTPRYLVIGTGKKITLECSQTMGHDKMYWYQQDPGMELHLIHYSYGVNSTEKGDLSSESTVSRIRTEHFPLTLESARPSHTSQYLCASSPRWLRDTEAFFGQGTRLTVV.

The gene calls are TRBV18 and TRBJ1-5, with 11 bases fitting TRBD1. The germline V gene has CDR1 KGHSH and CDR2 LQKENI. With 3 bases clipped from V and 3 bases from J, the junction kept 7 bases outside the gene matches. The CDR3 spans 17 residues. The CDR3 region is CASSPPRDRGNNQPQHF. CDR3 nucleotide sequence: TGTGCCAGCTCACCTCCCCGGGACAGGGGGAACAATCAGCCCCAGCATTTT.

The V gene is TRBV7-2, the J gene TRBJ1-5, with D unresolved. V was shortened by 2 bases and J by 3 bases, with 11 bases between the two germline ends. This CDR3 comprises 15 residues. From germline, CDR1 is SGHTA and CDR2 FQGNSA. Written as DNA, the CDR3 is TGTGCCAGCAGCTTAACGACGGGATACAATCAGCCCCAGCATTTT. The encoded protein is CASSLTTGYNQPQHF.

This clone was seen only once. V gene TRBV5-6 combines with J gene TRBJ2-5; 12 bases fit TRBD1. J lost 4 bases, V lost 3 bases, and 4 bases had no gene match. The germline V gene has CDR1 SGHDT and CDR2 YYEEEE. This CDR3 is built from 15 residues. CDR3: CASSSRDRGRETQYF. CDR3 DNA sequence: TGTGCCAGCAGCTCCCGGGACAGGGGGCGAGAGACCCAGTACTTC. Based on the CDR3 plus reference TRBV5-6 and TRBJ2-5, the full variable domain is DAGVTQSPTHLIKTRGQQVTLRCSPKSGHDTVSWYQQALGQGPQFIFQYYEEEERQRGNFPDRFSGHQFPNYSSELNVNALLLGDSALYLCASSSRDRGRETQYFGPGTRLLVL.

The gene calls are TRBV7-6 and TRBJ1-6; the D is unclear. The CDR3 is made up of 15 amino acids. Germline V lookup: CDR1 SGHVS, CDR2 FNYEAQ. The germline V and J ends were trimmed by 5 bases and 6 bases, with 14 bases remaining between them. Here the CDR3 DNA reads TGTGCCAGCAGCGGACCGCCGGGCCTTAATTCACCCCTCCACTTT. This translates into CASSGPPGLNSPLHF.

The J gene is TRBJ2-7, the V gene TRBV27; tentative D call: TRBD1 (6 bases). This CDR3 has 18 amino acids. CDR1 is MNHEY, CDR2 SMNVEV, per germline (reference sequence). The germline V and J ends were trimmed by 5 bases and 1 base, with 24 bases remaining between them. Here the CDR3 reads CASSLRMAPGQHSYEQYF. Written as DNA, the CDR3 is TGTGCCAGCAGTCTCCGAATGGCGCCTGGACAGCATTCCTACGAGCAGTACTTC.

V is TRBV13 and J is TRBJ2-5, with 7 bases identical to TRBD1. Germline trimming cut 0 bases from V and 4 bases from J; bases unmatched to any gene: 14. The germline V gene has CDR1 PRHDT and CDR2 FYEKMQ (reference sequence). The CDR3 runs 18 residues. CDR3 protein: CASSLGRGRGATGETQYF. The CDR3, as DNA: TGTGCCAGCAGCTTAGGGAGGGGGCGAGGAGCTACGGGAGAGACCCAGTACTTC.

The gene calls are TRBV19 and TRBJ1-1; D unresolved. Trimming pared 0 bases from V and 0 bases from J, leaving 5 bases between. This CDR3 spans 14 amino acids. CDR1 is LNHDA and CDR2 is SQIVND in the germline V gene (reference sequence). The CDR3 sequence is CASSIDLVNTEAFF. CDR3 nucleotide sequence: TGTGCCAGTAGTATAGATCTAGTGAACACTGAAGCTTTCTTT.

The chain recombines TRBV6-5 with TRBJ2-7; D tentatively reads TRBD1 or TRBD2 (5 bases each). CDR1 and CDR2 from the germline V gene are MNHEY and SVGAGI. V gave up 5 bases and J gave up 3 bases, with 11 bases separating them. The CDR3 contains 13 residues. CDR3 DNA: TGTGCCAGCAGTCCCGGGGCAGACTACGAGCAGTACTTC. It translates to CASSPGADYEQYF.

The J gene is TRBJ2-7, the V gene TRBV7-8; 8 bases line up with TRBD2. This CDR3 has 15 residues. Germline CDR1 and CDR2: SGHVS and FQNEAQ. V lost 2 bases, J lost 5 bases, and 8 bases stayed unmatched. The CDR3 DNA follows: TGTGCCAGCAGCTTACTGCTTAGCGGGGCAGACGAGCAGTACTTC. Its protein product is CASSLLLSGADEQYF.

This chain uses TRBV2 with TRBJ2-1, with a tentative D call TRBD2 (5 bases). Germline assignment: CDR1 SNHLY and CDR2 FYNNEI. The V and J ends lost 6 bases and 2 bases respectively, with 14 bases between them. The CDR3 extends over 15 amino acids. The CDR3 is CASSVGRGPYNEQFF. DNA for the CDR3: TGTGCCAGCAGCGTCGGCCGGGGTCCCTACAATGAGCAGTTCTTC.

This clone has just one count. The V gene is TRBV5-1, the J gene TRBJ1-4; D remains ambiguous. Germline V lookup: CDR1 SGHRS, CDR2 YFSETQ. This CDR3 comprises 15 residues. V was clipped by 0 bases and J by 3 bases, with 9 bases between them. CDR3 nucleotide sequence: TGCGCCAGCAGCTTGGATGGGAGGGCTAATGAAAAACTGTTTTTT. Amino acid sequence: CASSLDGRANEKLFF.

Only one count was recorded for this clone. The chain recombines TRBV4-2 with TRBJ2-3; D remains ambiguous. Germline CDR1 LGHNA, CDR2 YNFKEQ. The CDR3 consists of 15 residues. Trimming pared 4 bases from V and 0 bases from J, leaving 11 bases between. The CDR3 nucleotides are TGTGCCAGCAGCCGAACCACCGCTAGCACAGATACGCAGTATTTT. It translates to CASSRTTASTDTQYF.

V is TRBV6-5 and J is TRBJ2-7; D call uncertain. V lost 5 bases, J lost 1 base, and 15 bases lay in between. CDR1 is MNHEY and CDR2 is SVGAGI in the germline V gene. This CDR3 is built from 15 residues. As DNA, the CDR3 is TGTGCCAGCAGTACGGCCACGGGCAGATCCTACGAGCAGTACTTC. Its protein product is CASSTATGRSYEQYF.

This clone was seen a single time. The chain uses TRBV11-2 and TRBJ2-7, with 7 positions matching TRBD2. Per the germline V gene, CDR1 is SGHAT and CDR2 is FQNNGV. The CDR3 totals 16 residues. J lost 3 bases, V lost 0 bases, and 8 bases had no gene match. The CDR3 loop reads CASSLEFGRTSYEQYF. The CDR3 coding sequence is TGTGCCAGCAGCTTAGAATTCGGACGGACTAGCTACGAGCAGTACTTC.

The CDR3 sequence: CASSLAGNTEAFF. The CDR3 DNA sequence: TGTGCCAGCAGCTTAGCAGGGAACACTGAAGCTTTCTTT. The chain is built from TRBV7-9 and TRBJ1-1, with D uncertain. CDR3 length: 13 amino acids. Trimming pared 0 bases from V and 1 base from J, leaving 3 bases between. Germline V gene lookup returns CDR1 SEHNR and CDR2 FQNEAQ (reference sequence).